This T cell receptor beta chain was recovered during a study of identical twins. Broader study findings: While abundant cord blood beta clonotypes carried fewer insertions, memory repertoires showed no such pattern.

Germline V gene sequence: CDR1 LGHNA, CDR2 YNFKEQ. The V and J ends lost 0 bases and 0 bases respectively, with 6 bases between them. The CDR3 is 15 residues long. For this clonotype: Its antigen is undetermined.

TCRdb reanalysed the 5' RACE reads using MiXCR and keeps one entry per CDR3 protein. The sample holds roughly 1,500,000 distinct CDR3 sequences, about 31% seen once. V usage is TRBV4-2 and J usage is TRBJ2-1, with D hard to call. Sequenced sample: cord blood. The receptor was isolated from a newborn girl in good health. Here the CDR3 reads CASSQDAYSYNEQFF. The CDR3 bases are TGTGCCAGCAGCCAAGATGCCTACTCCTACAATGAGCAGTTCTTC.